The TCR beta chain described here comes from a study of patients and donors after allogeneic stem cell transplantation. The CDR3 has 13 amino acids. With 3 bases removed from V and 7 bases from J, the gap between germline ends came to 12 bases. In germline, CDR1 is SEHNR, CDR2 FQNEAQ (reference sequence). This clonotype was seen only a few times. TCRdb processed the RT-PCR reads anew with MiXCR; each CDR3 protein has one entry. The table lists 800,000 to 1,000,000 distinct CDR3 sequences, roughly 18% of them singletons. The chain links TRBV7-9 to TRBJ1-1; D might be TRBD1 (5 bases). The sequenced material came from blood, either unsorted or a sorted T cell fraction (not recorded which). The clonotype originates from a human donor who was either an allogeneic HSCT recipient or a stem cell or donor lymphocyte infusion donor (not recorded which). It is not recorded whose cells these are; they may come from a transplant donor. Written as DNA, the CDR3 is TGTGCCAGCAGCTTCCAGGGCAGGAGTGAAGCTTTCTTT. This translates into CASSFQGRSEAFF.